This TCR beta chain was recovered during a study of CD8+CD57+ T cells in acquired aplastic anemia. Study-wide context: Mean DNA quantity obtained from sorted CD4+ and CD8+ cells was about 3.2 ug.

The TCR beta profiling, which covered VDJ combination and CDR3 sequence, was carried out using genomic DNA as the template. Each CDR3 protein gets one entry after TCRdb re-called the reads with MiXCR. Altogether just over 450,000 distinct CDR3 sequences are present, around 32% being singletons, with the ten largest covering around 0.82%. Sequencing was done on patients that had shown CD8+CD57+ cell expansion by flow cytometry. All patients were therapy-naive when blood was sampled. This clonotype was found many times. The CDR3 has 16 residues. The V gene end was trimmed by 6 bases and the J gene end by 4 bases; junction bases not matched to a gene: 14.

This chain uses TRBV6-7 with TRBJ1-2; 7 bases agree with TRBD1. TRBV6-7 is flagged as an ORF with uncertain function. This TCR derives from a human donor with aplastic anemia. Material: sorted CD4+, CD8+, or CD8+CD57+ T cells (not recorded which) from PBMCs. CDR3 loop: CASRPAKDRRSYGYTF. Written as DNA, the CDR3 is TGTGCCAGCAGACCAGCAAAGGACAGGCGGTCCTATGGCTACACCTTC.